This is a list of T cell receptor beta chains from one sample in a study of blood T cell repertoires in COVID-19. Sequencing used immunoSEQ multiplex PCR; TCRdb keeps in-frame clones, though not all of them. The table has over 250,000 clones, 83% seen once. The source material was peripheral blood. The receptors were gathered from a woman aged 45-60 years who had recovered from COVID-19. CDR3s include the opening cysteine and the closing phenylalanine or tryptophan. The order of the fields is J gene, V gene, clone size, D gene, CDR3 DNA, CDR3 protein. The D gene is left open where the match is weak. Some rows mark clone size as missing; the rest say once, few, many or name a class of expanded clone.

j_call: TRBJ1-5; v_call: TRBV7-8; clone_size: .; d_call: .; cdr3_nt: TGTGCCAGCAGCTTGGAGGCAGCAAGCAATCAGCCCCAGCATTTT; cdr3_aa: CASSLEAASNQPQHF
j_call: TRBJ2-7; v_call: TRBV29-1; clone_size: .; d_call: .; cdr3_nt: TGCAGCGTCGAGACTACCGTGACCGAGCAGTACTTC; cdr3_aa: CSVETTVTEQYF
j_call: TRBJ1-4; v_call: TRBV3-1/TRBV3-2; clone_size: .; d_call: TRBD1; cdr3_nt: TGTGCCAGCAGACAGGGGAATGAAAAACTGTTTTTT; cdr3_aa: CASRQGNEKLFF
j_call: TRBJ1-2; v_call: TRBV25-1; clone_size: .; d_call: TRBD1; cdr3_nt: TGTGCCAGCAGTGCCAATCCGGGACAGCAGTCTGGCTATGGCTACACCTTC; cdr3_aa: CASSANPGQQSGYGYTF
j_call: TRBJ2-2; v_call: TRBV7-3; clone_size: .; d_call: TRBD2; cdr3_nt: TGTGCCAGCAGCACTTCAGGGACTAGCGGTCCCGGGGAGCTGTTTTTT; cdr3_aa: CASSTSGTSGPGELFF
j_call: TRBJ2-1; v_call: TRBV5-6; clone_size: few; d_call: TRBD2; cdr3_nt: TGTGCCAGCAGCTTGGGTAGCGGGAGGCTCAATGAGCAGTTCTTC; cdr3_aa: CASSLGSGRLNEQFF
j_call: TRBJ2-1; v_call: TRBV4-2; clone_size: .; d_call: TRBD2; cdr3_nt: TGTGCCAGCAGACAAGCGGGGGACTACAATGAGCAGTTCTTC; cdr3_aa: CASRQAGDYNEQFF
j_call: TRBJ1-2; v_call: TRBV27; clone_size: .; d_call: .; cdr3_nt: TGTGCCAGCAGTTTATCGAGGTGGTATGGCTACACCTTC; cdr3_aa: CASSLSRWYGYTF
j_call: TRBJ2-7; v_call: TRBV9; clone_size: few; d_call: .; cdr3_nt: TGTGCCAGCAGCGTACTTGGAGAGAGCTCCTACGAGCAGTACTTC; cdr3_aa: CASSVLGESSYEQYF
j_call: TRBJ2-1; v_call: TRBV6-5; clone_size: .; d_call: TRBD1; cdr3_nt: TGTGCCAGCAACCCGAGGGGACAGGGGGCGGGTGAGCAGTTCTTC; cdr3_aa: CASNPRGQGAGEQFF
j_call: TRBJ1-3; v_call: TRBV5-1; clone_size: .; d_call: .; cdr3_nt: TGCGCCAGCCTCCGGTCCTCTGGAAACACCATATATTTT; cdr3_aa: CASLRSSGNTIYF
j_call: TRBJ2-2; v_call: TRBV9; clone_size: .; d_call: TRBD1; cdr3_nt: TGTGCCAGCAGCGTAGGACAGGGTGCCGGGGAGCTGTTTTTT; cdr3_aa: CASSVGQGAGELFF
j_call: TRBJ2-2; v_call: TRBV18; clone_size: .; d_call: TRBD1; cdr3_nt: TGTGCCAGCTCACCAATATCTCACAGGGGTGCCGGGGAGCTGTTTTTT; cdr3_aa: CASSPISHRGAGELFF
j_call: TRBJ2-5; v_call: TRBV7-6; clone_size: .; d_call: TRBD2; cdr3_nt: TGTGCCAGCAGCCCTGCTCTAGCGGGAGTAAAAGAGACCCAGTACTTC; cdr3_aa: CASSPALAGVKETQYF
j_call: TRBJ1-6; v_call: TRBV9; clone_size: .; d_call: TRBD1; cdr3_nt: TGTGCCAGCAGCCCCCCTGGGACAGGCTCCTATAATTCACCCCTCCACTTT; cdr3_aa: CASSPPGTGSYNSPLHF
j_call: TRBJ2-5; v_call: TRBV27; clone_size: .; d_call: TRBD2; cdr3_nt: TGTGCCAGCAGCCAAACTAGCGGGAGGGCCGTGGAGACCCAGTACTTC; cdr3_aa: CASSQTSGRAVETQYF
j_call: TRBJ1-3; v_call: TRBV2; clone_size: .; d_call: .; cdr3_nt: TGTGCCAGCAGTGTGGACAGCGTTGGAAACACCATATATTTT; cdr3_aa: CASSVDSVGNTIYF
j_call: TRBJ1-2; v_call: TRBV7-9; clone_size: .; d_call: .; cdr3_nt: TGTGCCAGCAGCTTGAGCTATGGCTACACCTTC; cdr3_aa: CASSLSYGYTF